This TCR beta chain was retrieved from a study of regulatory T cells in long-lasting Graves disease. Time point in this sample: newly diagnosed GD, antithyroid drugs for less than 3 months. After RNA was extracted from PBMCs, the TCR library was made from it. Investigators prepared the TCR beta libraries by applying iRepertoire HTBI primers and Arm-PCR of CDR3 regions. TCRdb independently ran MiXCR on the multiplex PCR reads; one entry per CDR3 protein. This sample has around 450,000 distinct CDR3 sequences, with 16% found just once. This clonotype was picked up many times. These data are also associated with another study on T cells in Graves' hyperthyroidism and ophthalmopathy. According to that study: The blood repertoire included most of the expanded thyroid clonotypes above 0.001. By a 13 V-J model, ophthalmopathy was set apart from stable hyperthyroidism.

The sequences come from peripheral blood mononuclear cells (PBMCs), collected at new diagnosis, from a patient treated with antithyroid drugs. This TCR derives from a man aged 40-50 years with Graves disease.

DNA for the CDR3: TGTGCCAGCAGCTTGGAAGGGACAGGGGGGAGCGAGCAGTACTTC. Translating gives CASSLEGTGGSEQYF. This sequence joins TRBV5-5 and TRBJ2-7; 11 bases are a match to TRBD1. The germline V gene has CDR1 SGHKS and CDR2 YYEKEE (reference sequence). This CDR3 spans 15 amino acids. J lost 6 bases, V lost 0 bases, and 5 bases had no gene match.